The rows below give T cell receptor beta chains drawn from one sample of a study of blood T cell repertoires in COVID-19. Produced via immunoSEQ multiplex PCR; TCRdb's table is partial and in-frame only. The table includes around 200,000 clones, about nine tenths detected once. Sequencing input: PBMCs or T cells enriched from blood (not recorded which). The receptors come from a woman between 40 and 55 years old with acute COVID-19. Both conserved end residues are part of each CDR3. D genes are given only for firm matches. Expanded clones are given a class, and other clones once, few, many or no size at all.

v_call	j_call	d_call	clone_size	cdr3_aa
TRBV3-1/TRBV3-2	TRBJ2-2	TRBD1	few	CASSDRGNTGELFF
TRBV4-3	TRBJ1-4	-	-	CASSQGGEKLFF
TRBV12-3/TRBV12-4	TRBJ1-2	-	-	CASSLLAGYTF
TRBV9	TRBJ1-5	TRBD1	-	CASSVGGTGDQPQHF
TRBV24-1	TRBJ1-1	-	once	CATSDGATEAFF
TRBV7-9	TRBJ2-3	TRBD1	-	CASSETGGSTDTQYF
TRBV7-9	TRBJ1-1	-	-	CASSLSGTEAFF
TRBV25-1	TRBJ1-5	TRBD1	-	CASSDSRGLSNQPQHF
TRBV19	TRBJ1-1	-	few	CASRGRGDSTEAFF
TRBV19	TRBJ1-2	TRBD1	-	CASSTDRESYGYTF
TRBV27	TRBJ2-3	-	-	CASRWGGATDTQYF
TRBV7-3	TRBJ2-2	TRBD2	-	CASSPSGGLTGELFF
TRBV28	TRBJ2-7	-	-	CASSPSGGARGYEQYF
TRBV6-6	TRBJ1-6	-	-	CASGQTENSPLHF
TRBV5-1	TRBJ1-1	-	-	CASSLIRTTEAFF
TRBV5-1	TRBJ2-1	-	once	CASSLAVGTYNEQFF
TRBV7-2	TRBJ1-2	-	-	CASSPRTPSYGYTF
TRBV2	TRBJ1-2	TRBD1	-	CAGTPRQTGLHGYTF
TRBV4-1	TRBJ2-2	TRBD2	few	CASSQVIAGMNTGELFF
TRBV27	TRBJ2-4	-	-	CASSWTFGNIQYF
TRBV11-2	TRBJ2-5	TRBD1	-	CASSLGGGRETQYF
TRBV28	TRBJ1-1	TRBD1	-	CASSRGVNTEAFF
TRBV27	TRBJ1-2	-	-	CASSLATGSYGYTF
TRBV5-1	TRBJ1-2	TRBD1	-	CASNPGTGEGGYTF
TRBV6-4	TRBJ1-2	-	-	CASSESEDYGYTF
TRBV19	TRBJ1-5	-	few	CASSQGHQGHF
TRBV6-5	TRBJ1-6	-	-	CASGGGYSPLHF
TRBV30	TRBJ1-2	TRBD1	-	CAGDRGNYGYTF
TRBV29-1	TRBJ1-2	-	-	CSVVVRSYGYTF
TRBV6-5	TRBJ1-2	TRBD1	-	CASSTTGNYGYTF
TRBV11-2	TRBJ1-1	-	-	CASTISTGPSEAFF
TRBV14	TRBJ1-2	-	-	CASSQEVGPLTF
TRBV20-1	TRBJ1-2	-	-	CSASYGQGGGYTF
TRBV19	TRBJ1-2	-	-	CASSIVAGDYGYTF
TRBV27	TRBJ2-2	TRBD1	-	CASIMTGTGIAGELFF
TRBV11-2	TRBJ2-7	-	-	CASSRDPEQYF
TRBV2	TRBJ2-1	-	-	CASGTGYNEQFF
TRBV9	TRBJ2-1	-	once	CASSPARGVYNEQFF
TRBV5-5	TRBJ1-3	-	once	CASTEVSGNTIYF
TRBV27	TRBJ2-5	-	-	CASSRYRAPETQYF
TRBV5-1	TRBJ1-1	-	-	CASRGTPNTEAFF
TRBV5-1	TRBJ1-4	-	-	CASRGVFRGRSNEKLFF
TRBV14	TRBJ1-3	-	-	CASSQGSGSRNTIYF
TRBV29-1	TRBJ1-1	-	-	CSVEVGVGTEAFF
TRBV18	TRBJ2-7	TRBD1	once	CASSEGQGPYYEQYF